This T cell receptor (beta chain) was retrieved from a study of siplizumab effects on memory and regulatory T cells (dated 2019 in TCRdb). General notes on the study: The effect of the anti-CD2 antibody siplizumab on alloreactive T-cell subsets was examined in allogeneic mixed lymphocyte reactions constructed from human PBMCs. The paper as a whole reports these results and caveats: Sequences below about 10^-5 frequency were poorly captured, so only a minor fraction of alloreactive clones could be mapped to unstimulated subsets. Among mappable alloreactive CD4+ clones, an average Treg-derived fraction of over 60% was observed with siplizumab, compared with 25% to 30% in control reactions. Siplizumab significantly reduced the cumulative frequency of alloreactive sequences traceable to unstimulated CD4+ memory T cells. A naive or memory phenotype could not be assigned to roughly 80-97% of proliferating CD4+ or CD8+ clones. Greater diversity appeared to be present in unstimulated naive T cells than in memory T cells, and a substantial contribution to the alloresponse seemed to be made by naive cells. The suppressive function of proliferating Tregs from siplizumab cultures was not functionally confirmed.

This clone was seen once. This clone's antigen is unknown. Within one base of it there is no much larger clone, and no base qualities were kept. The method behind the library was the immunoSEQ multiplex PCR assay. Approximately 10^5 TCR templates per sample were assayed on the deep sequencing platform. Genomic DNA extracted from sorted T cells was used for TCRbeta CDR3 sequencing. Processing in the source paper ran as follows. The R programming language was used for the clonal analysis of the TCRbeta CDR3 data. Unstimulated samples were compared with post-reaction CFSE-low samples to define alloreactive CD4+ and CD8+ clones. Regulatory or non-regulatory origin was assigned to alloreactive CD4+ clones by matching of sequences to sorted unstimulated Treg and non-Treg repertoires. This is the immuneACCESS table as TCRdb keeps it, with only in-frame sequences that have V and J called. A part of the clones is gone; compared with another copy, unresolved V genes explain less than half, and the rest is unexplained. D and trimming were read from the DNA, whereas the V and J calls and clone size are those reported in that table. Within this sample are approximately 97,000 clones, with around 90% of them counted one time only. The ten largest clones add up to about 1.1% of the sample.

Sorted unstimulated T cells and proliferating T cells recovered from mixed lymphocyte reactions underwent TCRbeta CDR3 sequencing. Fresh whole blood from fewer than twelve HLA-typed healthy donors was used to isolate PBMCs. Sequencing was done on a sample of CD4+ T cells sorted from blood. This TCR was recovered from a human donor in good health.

The sequence in DNA is TGTGCCAGCAGTGACCCAAATTTCAATGAGCAGTTCTTC. Its protein is CASSDPNFNEQFF. The chain is assembled from TRBV6-4 and TRBJ2-1, with the D gene not clear enough to name. CDR1 and CDR2, per the germline V gene, are MRHNA and SNTAGT. Cut back by 2 bases and 6 bases, the V and J ends lie 8 bases apart. The CDR3 numbers 13 residues from cysteine through phenylalanine. This entry keeps only the CDR3 DNA: 39 bases, framed from base 1.